These T cell receptor beta chains were read from a single sample in a study of shared clonotypes between healthy human individuals. The protocol was immunoSEQ multiplex PCR, while the TCRdb copy is restricted to in-frame clones and leaves out a portion. The sample includes 550,000 to 700,000 clones, around 73% seen only once; the top ten take around 2%. The material sequenced was memory CD4+ T cells sorted from blood. Receptors originate from a woman aged 25 to 39 in good health. Both conserved end residues are part of each CDR3. D genes are given only for firm matches. Not all rows give a size; the values are once, few, many and, for expanded clones, a class.

D,J,V,size,DNA,CDR3
TRBD2,TRBJ2-7,TRBV10-1,-,TGCGCCAGCAGTGCTAGCGGACCCTCCTACGAGCAGTACTTC,CASSASGPSYEQYF
-,TRBJ1-5,TRBV28,-,TGTGCCATTCAGGGTATTAGAGGACAGCCCCAGCATTTT,CAIQGIRGQPQHF
-,TRBJ2-2,TRBV5-1,-,TGCGCCAGCAGCTCCAGGGATAACGGGGAGCTGTTTTTT,CASSSRDNGELFF
TRBD1,TRBJ1-5,TRBV28,-,TGTGCCAGCAGTACCGGACAGGGGGCGCACCAGCCCCAGCATTTT,CASSTGQGAHQPQHF
-,TRBJ1-4,TRBV7-9,-,TGTGCCAGCAGCCCTCACGATACCAATGAAAAACTGTTTTTT,CASSPHDTNEKLFF
-,TRBJ2-5,TRBV19,once,TGTGCCAGTAGTCATCTACAGGTCGGGACCCAGTACTTC,CASSHLQVGTQYF
-,TRBJ2-7,TRBV6-1,-,TGTGCCAGCAGTTCGGCGGACCTTATTAAGCAGTACTTC,CASSSADLIKQYF
TRBD2,TRBJ2-1,TRBV9,-,TGTGCCAGCAGCTTCACCGGGACTAGTACCAATGAGCAGTTCTTC,CASSFTGTSTNEQFF
-,TRBJ1-2,TRBV5-1,-,TGCGCCAGCAGACCCGGGACGGAGACTAACTATGGCTACACCTTC,CASRPGTETNYGYTF
-,TRBJ2-3,TRBV25-1,-,TGTGCCAGCAGTGAATCCCGGCCAGGCACAGATACGCAGTATTTT,CASSESRPGTDTQYF
-,TRBJ1-2,TRBV28,-,TGTGCCAGCAGTTTTAACCTTTATGGCTACACCTTC,CASSFNLYGYTF
-,TRBJ1-4,TRBV19,-,TGTGCCAGTAGGGGGACTGCAACTAATGAAAAACTGTTTTTT,CASRGTATNEKLFF
TRBD1,TRBJ1-5,TRBV2,-,TGTGCCAGCAGTGGTAACAGGGGGGGCAATCAGCCCCAGCATTTT,CASSGNRGGNQPQHF
-,TRBJ2-5,TRBV29-1,-,TGCAGCGTTGAAGAACAGACCCAAGAGACCCAGTACTTC,CSVEEQTQETQYF
-,TRBJ2-5,TRBV4-1,-,TGCGCCAGCAGCCAAGATCCTTGGCTATCCCAAGAGACCCAGTACTTC,CASSQDPWLSQETQYF
TRBD1,TRBJ2-1,TRBV19,-,TGTGCCAGTAGTATATTGACAGGGGGGCATGAGCAGTTCTTC,CASSILTGGHEQFF
-,TRBJ2-5,TRBV6-7,-,TGTGCCAGATTGTTGGGGCTGGACCAGCAGGAGACCCAGTACTTC,CARLLGLDQQETQYF
-,TRBJ1-2,TRBV20-1,-,TGCAGTGCCTCAGGAGGTTATGGCTACACCTTC,CSASGGYGYTF
TRBD2,TRBJ2-1,TRBV29-1,many,TGCAGCGTTTTGGGTAGCGGGATGTACAATGAGCAGTTCTTC,CSVLGSGMYNEQFF
-,TRBJ2-5,TRBV5-4,-,TGTGCCAGCAGCTTTGCTGTCCAAGAGACCCAGTACTTC,CASSFAVQETQYF
TRBD1,TRBJ2-3,TRBV5-1,-,TGCGCCAGCAGCTTAGGACAGGGACCAGATACGCAGTATTTT,CASSLGQGPDTQYF
-,TRBJ2-7,TRBV9,-,TGTGCCAGCAGCCCCAGCAGATGGGGCCTAGCCTACGAGCAGTACTTC,CASSPSRWGLAYEQYF
TRBD2,TRBJ2-7,TRBV15,-,TGTGCCACCAGCAGGGTGACTAGCGGGAGAACCGAGCAGTACTTC,CATSRVTSGRTEQYF
-,TRBJ2-2,TRBV6-4,few,TGTGCCAGCAGTGAGGCCCCGGCCGGGGAGCTGTTTTTT,CASSEAPAGELFF
-,TRBJ2-3,TRBV4-1,-,TGCGCCAGCAGCCAAGATACCCTTGACAGAAGACCAGATACGCAGTATTTT,CASSQDTLDRRPDTQYF
TRBD2,TRBJ2-7,TRBV10-3,-,TGTGCCATCAGTGAGTCCACCTTCAAGCGGGAGGGCCACTACGAGCAGTACTTC,CAISESTFKREGHYEQYF
TRBD2,TRBJ2-5,TRBV10-3,-,TGTGCCATCGGGAAGGGGACTAGCGGGAGTGAGACCCAGTACTTC,CAIGKGTSGSETQYF
-,TRBJ1-1,TRBV2,-,TGTGCCAGCAGTGGTCAGTTTCCGAAAGCTTTCTTT,CASSGQFPKAFF
-,TRBJ2-7,TRBV5-6,-,TGTGCCAGCTCACGGCTAGGCGACGGTACCTACGAGCAGTACTTC,CASSRLGDGTYEQYF
-,TRBJ1-5,TRBV30,-,TGTGCCTGGAGTGTACTGATAAATCAGCCCCAGCATTTT,CAWSVLINQPQHF
-,TRBJ2-7,TRBV7-9,few,TGTGCCAGCAGCCCGCGAACAGAGGAACCCACTTACGAGCAGTACTTC,CASSPRTEEPTYEQYF
TRBD1,TRBJ1-4,TRBV28,-,TGTGCCAGCAAAACGTACAGGGGGGGTGAAAAACTGTTTTTT,CASKTYRGGEKLFF
-,TRBJ2-3,TRBV5-6,-,TGTGCCAGCAGGCGGACTAGCACAGATACGCAGTATTTT,CASRRTSTDTQYF
-,TRBJ2-7,TRBV19,-,TGTGCCAGTAGTCCTCCTAGCATCCGTGGAGAGCAGTACTTC,CASSPPSIRGEQYF
-,TRBJ2-7,TRBV10-1,-,TGCGCGCCCCTGTGGGGGACCATCTTC,CAPLWGTIF
-,TRBJ2-7,TRBV7-9,-,TGTGCCAGCAGCCAAGGGCGGCAGTCGACCTACGAGCAGTACTTC,CASSQGRQSTYEQYF
TRBD1,TRBJ1-1,TRBV5-1,-,TGCGCCAGCAGCTTGGCTTCCGGACAGGGGGCGTACACTGAAGCTTTCTTT,CASSLASGQGAYTEAFF
TRBD1,TRBJ1-2,TRBV9,-,TGTGCCAGCAGCGGAGAAGGACAGGGAAGGCCATATGGCTACACCTTC,CASSGEGQGRPYGYTF
-,TRBJ2-7,TRBV4-1,-,TGCGCCAGCAGCCAAGCGAAGCGATCCGACTCCTACGAGCAGTACTTC,CASSQAKRSDSYEQYF
-,TRBJ1-2,TRBV5-8,-,TGTGCCAGCAGTTTTAGTCCTAACTATGGCTACACCTTC,CASSFSPNYGYTF
TRBD1,TRBJ2-7,TRBV27,-,TGTGCCAGCCGAAACACCGGGACAGGGGACGGCTACGAGCAGTACTTC,CASRNTGTGDGYEQYF
TRBD2,TRBJ2-1,TRBV15,few,TGTGCCACCAGCAGAGAACTAGCGGGTAACAATGAGCAGTTCTTC,CATSRELAGNNEQFF
-,TRBJ2-7,TRBV27,-,TGTGCCAGCAGTAACCGTTGGGCAGCCAGCTACGAGCAGTACTTC,CASSNRWAASYEQYF
TRBD1,TRBJ2-3,TRBV6-5,many,TGTGCCAGCAGTCCACGAGGGACAGCAGCAGATACGCAGTATTTT,CASSPRGTAADTQYF
TRBD1,TRBJ2-5,TRBV7-2,-,TGTGCCAGCAGACCAAAAGGACAGGGCGACCAAGAGACCCAGTACTTC,CASRPKGQGDQETQYF
TRBD2,TRBJ2-3,TRBV5-1,-,TGCGCCAGCAGCCTTGGACTAGGCTCTGATTCTGGCACAGATACGCAGTATTTT,CASSLGLGSDSGTDTQYF
-,TRBJ2-7,TRBV28,-,TGTGCCAGCAGTCCCTATCAGGGTCCCTACGAGCAGTACTTC,CASSPYQGPYEQYF
-,TRBJ2-7,TRBV11-2,-,TGTGCCAGCAGCCCCCAGAACGAGCAGTACTTC,CASSPQNEQYF
TRBD1,TRBJ1-5,TRBV29-1,-,TGCAGCGTTGGGGGACAGGTCAATCAGCCCCAGCATTTT,CSVGGQVNQPQHF
-,TRBJ1-1,TRBV4-1,few,TGCGCCAGCAGCCAAGAAGGGCCGTCTCGGGCAGCTTTCTTT,CASSQEGPSRAAFF